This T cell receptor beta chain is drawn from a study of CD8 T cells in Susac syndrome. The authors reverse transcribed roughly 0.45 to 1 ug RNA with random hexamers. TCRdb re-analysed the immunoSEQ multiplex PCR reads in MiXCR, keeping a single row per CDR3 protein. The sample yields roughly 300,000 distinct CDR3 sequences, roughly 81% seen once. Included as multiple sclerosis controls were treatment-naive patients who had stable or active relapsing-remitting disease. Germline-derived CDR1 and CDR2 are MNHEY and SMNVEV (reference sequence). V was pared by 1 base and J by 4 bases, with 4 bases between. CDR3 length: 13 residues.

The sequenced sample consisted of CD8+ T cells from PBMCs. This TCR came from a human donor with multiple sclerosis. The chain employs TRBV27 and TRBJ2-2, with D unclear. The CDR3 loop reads CASSLWATGELFF. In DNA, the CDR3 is TGTGCCAGCAGTTTATGGGCCACCGGGGAGCTGTTTTTT.